The 8 T cell receptor beta chains below were found in one sample sequenced in a study of blood T cell repertoires in COVID-19. Profiled with immunoSEQ multiplex PCR; TCRdb holds only in-frame clones, not every one. The sample carries around 80,000 clones, about 80% recorded once. Sequencing was carried out using peripheral blood. The receptors stem from a man in his forties or fifties with active or convalescent COVID-19.

The chain recombines TRBV5-1 with TRBJ1-4, with D tentatively TRBD1 (5 bases). The CDR3 runs to 17 residues. Germline V gene sequence: CDR1 SGHRS, CDR2 YFSETQ. V lost 0 bases and J lost 0, with 12 bases in between. The CDR3 reads CASSLGQGHTTNEKLFF. The CDR3 DNA reads as TGCGCCAGCAGCTTGGGTCAGGGTCACACAACTAATGAAAAACTGTTTTTT.

The chain is built from TRBV2 and TRBJ1-2; D unresolved. Trimming stripped 6 bases from V and 5 bases from J, with 25 bases between. The CDR3 has 17 residues. CDR1 and CDR2 (germline): SNHLY, FYNNEI. The CDR3 is CASSASTGETVTYGYTF. CDR3 DNA sequence: TGTGCCAGCAGCGCGTCGACGGGAGAGACGGTAACTTATGGCTACACCTTC.

This clone was recorded only once. This chain connects TRBV5-4 to TRBJ2-2, with 8 bases lining up with TRBD1. V trimming: 5 bases; J trimming: 7 bases; junction bases outside the gene matches: 7. This CDR3 is 14 amino acids long. The germline CDR1 and CDR2 sequences are SGHNT and YYREEE (reference sequence). Here the CDR3 reads CASSPDRGFGELFF. The CDR3 DNA reads TGTGCCAGCAGTCCAGACAGGGGATTCGGGGAGCTGTTTTTT.

The chain uses TRBV30 and TRBJ1-1, with D perhaps matching TRBD1 (5 bases). With 1 base removed from V and 1 base from J, the gap between germline ends came to 16 bases. Germline CDR1 GTSNPN, CDR2 SVGIG (reference sequence). The CDR3 contains 16 residues. The CDR3 bases are TGTGCCTGGAGTGGGGCAGGGCGTTATTCGAACACTGAAGCTTTCTTT. This gives the protein CAWSGAGRYSNTEAFF.

The table lists this clone with a count of one. This chain uses TRBV12-5 with TRBJ2-7, with D perhaps matching TRBD2 (5 bases). The germline gives CDR1 LGHNT, CDR2 FRNRAP. CDR3 length: 14 residues. Trimming shortened V by 11 bases and J by 2 bases, and 19 bases separated the two germline ends. CDR3 loop: CALTRAPFTYEQYF. DNA of the CDR3: TGTGCTCTTACGAGGGCCCCCTTTACCTACGAGCAGTACTTC.

This chain connects TRBV5-6 to TRBJ1-2, with D unclear. CDR3 size: 13 residues. The germline gives CDR1 SGHDT, CDR2 YYEEEE. Trimming shortened V by 0 bases and J by 8 bases, and 11 bases separated the two germline ends. In DNA, the CDR3 is TGTGCCAGCAGCTTGGTGCCGGGGAGCGGCTACACCTTC. It is translated as CASSLVPGSGYTF.

This clone was observed a handful of times. The chain has TRBV30 and TRBJ1-5; TRBD1 matches 8 bases. Germline V gene data show CDR1 as GTSNPN and CDR2 as SVGIG (reference sequence). The CDR3 extends over 13 amino acids. V lost 5 bases, J lost 5 bases, and 5 bases stayed unmatched. The CDR3 is CAWDRGRYQPQHF. CDR3 sequence (DNA): TGTGCCTGGGACAGGGGAAGGTATCAGCCCCAGCATTTT.

The V gene is TRBV6-1, the J gene TRBJ2-1, with TRBD1 identical over 10 bases. Germline assignment: CDR1 MNHNS and CDR2 SASEGT. V lost 6 bases and J lost 8; bases outside the gene matches: 4. The CDR3 is 13 residues long. Here the CDR3 reads CASRRQGADEQFF. The CDR3 nucleotides are TGTGCCAGCAGGCGACAGGGGGCGGATGAGCAGTTCTTC.